The T cell receptor (beta chain) described here comes from a study of T cell repertoires in cytomegalovirus infection. The overall study: Indicated by public TCR beta signatures were CMV infection and matching HLA type.

TCRdb analysed the reads with MiXCR anew, one entry per CDR3 protein. The sample contains fewer than 200,000 distinct CDR3 sequences, about 20% of which appear only once. Germline-derived CDR1 and CDR2 are SGHDN and FVKESK. The CDR3 length is 14 residues. About this clonotype: A junction end diverges from the germline sequence, so it may reflect a read error.

This TCR was recovered from a human donor in good health (CMV status not recorded). Some clones in this sample may be carry-over from other donors' samples. Sample: PBMCs. This rearrangement joins TRBV14 to TRBJ2-7; weak D call: TRBD2 (6 bases). Written as DNA, the CDR3 is TGTGACAGCAGCCAAGCGGGCCGCCCCCACGAGCAGTACTTC. It specifies CDSSQAGRPHEQYF.